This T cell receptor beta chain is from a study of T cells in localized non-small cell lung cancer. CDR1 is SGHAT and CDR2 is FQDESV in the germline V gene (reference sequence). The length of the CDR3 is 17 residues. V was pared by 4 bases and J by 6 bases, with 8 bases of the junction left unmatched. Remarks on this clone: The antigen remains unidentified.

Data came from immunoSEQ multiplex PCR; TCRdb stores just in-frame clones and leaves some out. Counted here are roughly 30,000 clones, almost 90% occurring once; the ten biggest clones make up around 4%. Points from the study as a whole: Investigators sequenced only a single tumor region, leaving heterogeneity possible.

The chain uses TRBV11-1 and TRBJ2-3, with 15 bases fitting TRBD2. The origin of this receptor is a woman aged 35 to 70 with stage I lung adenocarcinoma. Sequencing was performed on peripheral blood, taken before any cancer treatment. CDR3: CASSSGTSGGMGDTQYF. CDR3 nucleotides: TGTGCCAGCAGCTCCGGGACTAGCGGGGGGATGGGGGATACGCAGTATTTT.